One and the same sample provided the 17 T cell receptor beta chains below, sequenced in a study of cytotoxic CD8 clonotypes in ibrutinib-treated CLL. Generated by immunoSEQ multiplex PCR, the TCRdb table keeps only in-frame clones and is missing some. Here the sample spans 58,000 or so clones, approximately 54% being singletons. This sample comprised PBMCs, obtained after 12 months of ibrutinib treatment. Receptors were obtained from a human donor with chronic lymphocytic leukemia.

This clone was observed at least ten times. The rearrangement uses TRBV9 and TRBJ2-1; 8 bases agree with TRBD2. There are 16 residues in the CDR3. Trimming cost V 4 bases and J 5 bases; bases outside gene matches: 11. Germline V gene lookup returns CDR1 SGDLS and CDR2 YYNGEE. The CDR3 loop is CASSPLGLVSHNEQFF. CDR3 bases: TGTGCCAGCAGCCCGTTGGGACTAGTTTCCCACAATGAGCAGTTCTTC.

In its sample, this clone was seen a few times. The V gene is TRBV19, the J gene TRBJ2-3; no definite D call. Trimming stripped 5 bases from V and 2 bases from J, with 11 bases between. The CDR3 is 14 amino acids. CDR1 and CDR2 (germline): LNHDA, SQIVND (reference sequence). DNA for the CDR3: TGTGCCAGTAGTCCCACCTGGGTCACAGATACGCAGTATTTT. As protein: CASSPTWVTDTQYF.

This clone was seen a handful of times. V gene TRBV30 combines with J gene TRBJ1-5; 9 positions match TRBD1. Germline V lookup: CDR1 GTSNPN, CDR2 SVGIG (reference sequence). V dropped 0 bases and J dropped 0; count of bases not matched to a gene: 21. The CDR3 length is 22 residues. The DNA for the CDR3 is TGTGCCTGGAGTGTTGGCCCAAAGGCCGGGACAGGGAAAGATGTTAGCAATCAGCCCCAGCATTTT. Amino acid sequence: CAWSVGPKAGTGKDVSNQPQHF.

V gene TRBV28 combines with J gene TRBJ1-1; possible D gene TRBD1, 5 bases. Per germline, CDR1 MDHEN and CDR2 SYDVKM. This CDR3 is built from 14 residues. Trimming cost V 8 bases and J 0 bases, with 13 bases left between them. The chain's CDR3 is CASEEGPLNTEAFF. The CDR3 nucleotides are TGTGCCAGCGAAGAGGGGCCGCTGAACACTGAAGCTTTCTTT.

About this clone itself: This CDR3 is also generated by other DNA sequences in the sample. The chain joins TRBV30 to TRBJ2-3, with TRBD1 identical over 8 bases. CDR3 size: 13 residues. J lost 4 bases, V lost 0 bases, and 0 bases had no gene match. The germline CDR1 and CDR2 sequences are GTSNPN and SVGIG (reference sequence). The CDR3 loop is CAWSVQGADTQYF. For the CDR3, the DNA is TGTGCCTGGAGTGTACAGGGGGCAGATACGCAGTATTTT.

V and J are TRBV28 and TRBJ2-7; possible D gene TRBD2, 6 bases. The germline CDR1 and CDR2 sequences are MDHEN and SYDVKM. The CDR3 is 13 residues long. V was cut by 6 bases and J by 4 bases, with 13 bases left in between. Here the CDR3 reads CASRRRGFYEQYV. The CDR3 nucleotides read TGTGCCAGCAGGAGGAGGGGCTTTTACGAGCAGTACGTC.

As DNA, the CDR3 is TGTGCCAGCAGTTTCCAGGGGATGGGCAATCAGCCCCAGCATTTT. Protein product: CASSFQGMGNQPQHF. The chain has TRBV6-5 and TRBJ1-5; D perhaps matches TRBD1 (6 bases). There are 15 residues in the CDR3. Looked up from germline, CDR1 is MNHEY and CDR2 is SVGAGI. The V end was cut by 4 bases, the J end by 2 bases, with 12 bases between.

This chain uses TRBV10-1 with TRBJ2-3; TRBD2 matches 14 bases. Germline V gene sequence: CDR1 WNHNN, CDR2 SYGVQD (reference sequence). V lost 10 bases to trimming and J lost 2 bases; unmatched junction nucleotides: 14. The CDR3 extends over 18 amino acids. The CDR3 spells CATQPGLAGVGSTDTQYF. CDR3 DNA: TGCGCCACACAACCGGGACTAGCGGGAGTTGGGTCCACAGATACGCAGTATTTT.

In its sample, this clone was seen once. This chain uses TRBV7-8 with TRBJ2-7, with TRBD2 matching 14 bases. The CDR3 is 15 residues long. The germline gives CDR1 SGHVS, CDR2 FQNEAQ. Trimming at V came to 5 bases and at J to 4 bases, leaving 4 bases not matched to a gene. In DNA, the CDR3 is TGTGCCAGCAGCCTCGGGACTAGCGGGGGATACGAGCAGTACGTC. Protein: CASSLGTSGGYEQYV.

This chain joins TRBV4-1 and TRBJ2-1, with a weak D call TRBD1 (5 bases). This CDR3 region has 11 residues. The germline V gene has CDR1 MGHRA and CDR2 YSYEKL. V was pared by 3 bases and J by 10 bases, with 7 bases between. Written as DNA, the CDR3 is TGCGCCAGCAGCCACCCAGGGGAGCAGTTCTTC. It yields the protein CASSHPGEQFF.

The chain joins TRBV30 to TRBJ1-1; a weak D match, TRBD1 (6 bases). CDR1 and CDR2 from the germline V gene are GTSNPN and SVGIG (reference sequence). V was trimmed by 2 bases and J by 0 bases, leaving 16 bases between them. CDR3 length: 16 residues. CDR3 DNA sequence: TGTGCCTGGAGTACAGGGAGTCTTTTGGTGAACACTGAAGCTTTCTTT. Its translation is CAWSTGSLLVNTEAFF.

This chain connects TRBV27 to TRBJ2-5; no clear D. The CDR3 runs 14 residues. Germline V lookup: CDR1 MNHEY, CDR2 SMNVEV (reference sequence). Deletions cut 6 bases from V and 6 bases from J, with 17 bases between. The CDR3 coding sequence is TGTGCCAGCAGGGAGAGTGTGGGGAAAAAGACCCAGTACTTC. It encodes CASRESVGKKTQYF.

V and J are TRBV18 and TRBJ1-1; D unclear. V was cut by 3 bases and J by 2 bases, with 7 bases left in between. This CDR3 is built from 13 residues. The germline gives CDR1 KGHSH, CDR2 LQKENI. CDR3 DNA: TGTGCCAGCTCACCGCCAATTAACACTGAAGCTTTCTTT. This codes for CASSPPINTEAFF. The full variable domain, in which reference TRBV18 and TRBJ1-1 provide the parts outside the CDR3, is NAGVMQNPRHLVRRRGQEARLRCSPMKGHSHVYWYRQLPEEGLKFMVYLQKENIIDESGMPKERFSAEFPKEGPSILRIQQVVRGDSAAYFCASSPPINTEAFFGQGTRLTVV.

The chain recombines TRBV27 with TRBJ2-3; D is possibly TRBD1 (5 bases). CDR3 length: 12 amino acids. Germline values: CDR1 MNHEY, CDR2 SMNVEV (reference sequence). V was cut by 8 bases and J by 2 bases, with 8 bases left in between. The CDR3 region is CASGRVTDTQYF. CDR3 nucleotides: TGTGCCAGCGGCAGGGTCACAGATACGCAGTATTTT.

V and J are TRBV5-1 and TRBJ2-3, with 8 bases identical to TRBD2. With V trimmed by 4 bases and J by 2 bases, 6 bases remained unmatched. CDR1 and CDR2 (germline): SGHRS, YFSETQ. The CDR3 sequence is 15 residues long. The CDR3 coding sequence is TGCGCCAGCAGCAGGGGGGGACTAGACACAGATACGCAGTATTTT. Translated: CASSRGGLDTDTQYF.

This clone was counted between two and nine times. The chain combines TRBV29-1 with TRBJ2-1; TRBD1 agrees at 7 bases. The CDR3 is 15 amino acids. Unmatched junction bases numbered 12, after V lost 2 bases and J lost 8 bases. Germline CDR1 reads SQVTM; CDR2 reads ANQGSEA. CDR3 sequence: CSVEFVTGARDEQFF. The CDR3 DNA reads TGCAGCGTTGAATTCGTTACAGGGGCACGGGATGAGCAGTTCTTC.

The chain recombines TRBV19 with TRBJ1-4; D gene uncertain. Per germline, CDR1 LNHDA and CDR2 SQIVND (reference sequence). This CDR3 spans 15 amino acids. Trimming left V 6 bases short and J 8 bases short, with 19 bases between. CDR3 DNA: TGTGCCAGTAGCCCCCAACACGGACGACACGAAAAACTGTTTTTT. It encodes CASSPQHGRHEKLFF. The complete variable domain, with remaining parts taken from reference TRBV19 and TRBJ1-4, reads DGGITQSPKYLFRKEGQNVTLSCEQNLNHDAMYWYRQDPGQGLRLIYYSQIVNDFQKGDIAEGYSVSREKKESFPLTVTSAQKNPTAFYLCASSPQHGRHEKLFFGSGTQLSVL.